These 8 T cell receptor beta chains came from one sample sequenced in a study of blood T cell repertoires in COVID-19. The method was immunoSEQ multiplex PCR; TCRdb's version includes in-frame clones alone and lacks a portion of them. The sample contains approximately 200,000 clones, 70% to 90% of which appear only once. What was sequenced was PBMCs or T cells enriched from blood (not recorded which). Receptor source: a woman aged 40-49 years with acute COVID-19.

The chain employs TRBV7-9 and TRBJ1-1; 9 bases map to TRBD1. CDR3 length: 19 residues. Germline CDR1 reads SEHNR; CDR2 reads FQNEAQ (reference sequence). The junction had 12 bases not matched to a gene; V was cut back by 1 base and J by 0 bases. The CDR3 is CASSLDFPGTGPLNTEAFF. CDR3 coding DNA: TGTGCCAGCAGCTTAGATTTTCCGGGGACAGGGCCGTTGAACACTGAAGCTTTCTTT.

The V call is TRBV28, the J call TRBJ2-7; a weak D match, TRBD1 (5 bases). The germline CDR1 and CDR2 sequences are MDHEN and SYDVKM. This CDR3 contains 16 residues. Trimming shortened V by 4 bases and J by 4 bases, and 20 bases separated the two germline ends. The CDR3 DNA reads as TGTGCCAGCAGTTCTCTCGTGCTGGGGCTGGTTTACGAGCAGTACTTC. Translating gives CASSSLVLGLVYEQYF. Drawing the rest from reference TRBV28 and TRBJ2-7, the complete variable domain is DVKVTQSSRYLVKRTGEKVFLECVQDMDHENMFWYRQDPGLGLRLIYFSYDVKMKEKGDIPEGYSVSREKKERFSLILESASTNQTSMYLCASSSLVLGLVYEQYFGPGTRLTVT.

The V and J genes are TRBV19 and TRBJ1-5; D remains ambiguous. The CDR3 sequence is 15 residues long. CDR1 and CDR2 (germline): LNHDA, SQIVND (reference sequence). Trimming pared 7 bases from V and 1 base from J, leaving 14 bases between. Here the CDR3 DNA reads TGTGCCAGTAAGTCGGGAGCCATGAGCAATCAGCCCCAGCATTTT. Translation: CASKSGAMSNQPQHF.

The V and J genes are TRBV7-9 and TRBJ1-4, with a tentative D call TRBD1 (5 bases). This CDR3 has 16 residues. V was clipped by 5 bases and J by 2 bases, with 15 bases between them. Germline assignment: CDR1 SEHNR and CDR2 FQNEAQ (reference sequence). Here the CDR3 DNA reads TGTGCCAGCAGCGTTGGGACTCCGATGACTAATGAAAAACTGTTTTTT. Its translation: CASSVGTPMTNEKLFF.

CDR3 sequence reads: CSVAGARGNQPQHF. CDR3 in DNA: TGCAGCGTTGCTGGGGCAAGGGGCAATCAGCCCCAGCATTTT. The rearrangement uses TRBV29-1 and TRBJ1-5; TRBD1 is a possible D gene (5 bases). Germline-derived CDR1 and CDR2 are SQVTM and ANQGSEA. Trimming removed 4 bases from V and 2 bases from J, with 12 bases in between. There are 14 residues in the CDR3.

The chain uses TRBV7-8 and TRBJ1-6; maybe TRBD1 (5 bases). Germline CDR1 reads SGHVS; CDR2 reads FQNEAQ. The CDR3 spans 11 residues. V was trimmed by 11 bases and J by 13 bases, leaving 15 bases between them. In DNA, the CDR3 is TGTGCCGGGGGGGATCTGTTCCCCCTCCACTTT. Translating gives CAGGDLFPLHF.

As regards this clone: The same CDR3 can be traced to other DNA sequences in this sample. The CDR3 loop reads CASSVDRGEKLFF. CDR3 nucleotides: TGTGCCAGCAGCGTAGATCGGGGGGAAAAACTGTTTTTT. The rearrangement uses TRBV9 and TRBJ1-4, with D maybe TRBD1 (5 bases). The CDR3 loop spans 13 amino acids. Per the germline V gene, CDR1 is SGDLS and CDR2 is YYNGEE. Trimming removed 0 bases at V and 8 bases at J, with 8 bases between.

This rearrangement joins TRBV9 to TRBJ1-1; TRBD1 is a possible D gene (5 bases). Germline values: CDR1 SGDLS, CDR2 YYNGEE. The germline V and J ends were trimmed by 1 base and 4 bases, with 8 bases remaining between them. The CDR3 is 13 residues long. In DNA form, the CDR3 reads TGTGCCAGCAGCGTACAGGGATTCACTGAAGCTTTCTTT. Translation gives CASSVQGFTEAFF.